These 10 T cell receptor beta chains came from one sample sequenced in a study of blood T cell repertoires in COVID-19. Libraries were prepared by immunoSEQ multiplex PCR; TCRdb keeps only in-frame clonotypes and omits some of them. The data contain about 150,000 clones, roughly 80% of them singletons. The sequencing input was PBMCs or T cells enriched from blood (not recorded which). These receptors all come from a man in his fifties or sixties who had recovered from COVID-19.

This chain uses TRBV4-1 with TRBJ1-1; D gene uncertain. The germline V gene has CDR1 MGHRA and CDR2 YSYEKL. CDR3 length: 16 residues. Trimming removed 0 bases from V and 5 bases from J, with 16 bases in between. The CDR3 coding sequence is TGCGCCAGCAGCCAAGATCTCACAGTATCATGGACTGAAGCTTTCTTT. Protein product: CASSQDLTVSWTEAFF.

V is TRBV5-8 and J is TRBJ2-2; possibly TRBD2 for D (6 bases). V lost 0 bases and J 3 bases, leaving 9 bases between the germline ends. CDR3 length equals 15 residues. Germline lookup yields CDR1 SGHTS and CDR2 YDEGEE. The CDR3 region is CASSLVQRDTGELFF. The CDR3 DNA sequence: TGTGCCAGCAGCTTGGTCCAGCGGGACACCGGGGAGCTGTTTTTT.

This chain links TRBV6-5 with TRBJ2-3, with 9 bases identical to TRBD2. Germline V gene lookup returns CDR1 MNHEY and CDR2 SVGAGI. This CDR3 spans 15 amino acids. V shed 6 bases and J 4 bases; nucleotides not matched to a gene: 8. The CDR3: CASRGGGAQSDTQYF. The CDR3 DNA sequence: TGTGCCAGCAGGGGCGGGGGGGCCCAGTCAGATACGCAGTATTTT.

This chain connects TRBV9 to TRBJ2-6; D may be TRBD1 (5 bases). V lost 7 bases, J lost 3 bases, and 11 bases lay in between. The CDR3 consists of 14 residues. CDR1 is SGDLS and CDR2 is YYNGEE in the germline V gene. The chain's CDR3 is CASAGPRGANVLTF. Written as DNA, the CDR3 is TGTGCCAGCGCAGGGCCGCGTGGGGCCAACGTCCTGACTTTC. Full variable domain (outside the CDR3, taken from reference TRBV9 and TRBJ2-6): DSGVTQTPKHLITATGQRVTLRCSPRSGDLSVYWYQQSLDQGLQFLIQYYNGEERAKGNILERFSAQQFPDLHSELNLSSLELGDSALYFCASAGPRGANVLTFGAGSRLTVL.

This sequence joins TRBV9 and TRBJ2-7, with TRBD1 matching over 7 bases. Germline V gene lookup returns CDR1 SGDLS and CDR2 YYNGEE. V lost 3 bases to trimming and J lost 4 bases; unmatched junction nucleotides: 7. CDR3 size: 14 residues. The CDR3 DNA is TGTGCCAGCAGCGCCGGGACAGACCCATACGAGCAGTACTTC. It yields the protein CASSAGTDPYEQYF.

This chain connects TRBV7-3 to TRBJ2-7, with 11 bases identical to TRBD2. Germline trimming cut 5 bases from V and 5 bases from J; bases unmatched to any gene: 2. The CDR3 is 13 amino acids. Germline V lookup: CDR1 SGHTA, CDR2 FQGTGA. CDR3 in DNA: TGTGCCAGCAGCCCGGGACTAGCGGACGAGCAGTACTTC. Amino acid sequence: CASSPGLADEQYF.

The chain has TRBV7-9 and TRBJ1-1; D call uncertain. CDR1 SEHNR and CDR2 FQNEAQ come from the germline V gene (reference sequence). V gave up 2 bases and J gave up 0 bases, with 7 bases separating them. The CDR3 has 14 residues. This CDR3 is CASSLNVMNTEAFF. The CDR3 nucleotides read TGTGCCAGCAGCTTAAATGTCATGAACACTGAAGCTTTCTTT.

The chain links TRBV25-1 to TRBJ1-6, with 8 positions matching TRBD1. V trimming: 2 bases; J trimming: 9 bases; junction bases outside the gene matches: 3. The CDR3 consists of 14 residues. Per the germline V gene, CDR1 is MGHDK and CDR2 is SYGVNS. CDR3 amino acids: CASSEQGAASPLHF. CDR3 nucleotides: TGTGCCAGCAGTGAACAGGGGGCAGCTTCACCCCTCCACTTT.

The V and J genes are TRBV4-3 and TRBJ1-4; 8 bases match TRBD1. The germline CDR1 and CDR2 sequences are LGHNA and YSLEER. Trimming at V came to 1 base and at J to 5 bases, leaving 3 bases not matched to a gene. The CDR3 runs 15 residues. As DNA, the CDR3 is TGCGCCAGCAGCCAAGCGGACAGGGACAATGAAAAACTGTTTTTT. It yields the protein CASSQADRDNEKLFF.

The rearrangement links TRBV19 to TRBJ2-3; 9 bases are a match to TRBD2. The J segment lost 5 bases and the V segment lost 6 bases, leaving 21 bases of the junction unmatched. Germline values: CDR1 LNHDA, CDR2 SQIVND (reference sequence). This CDR3 is built from 19 residues. The CDR3: CASSPRRAAGGFKGDTQYF. The CDR3 bases are TGTGCCAGTAGCCCCCGGAGGGCAGCGGGGGGATTTAAAGGAGATACGCAGTATTTT.